The sequence of this T cell receptor (beta chain) was determined in a study of cytomegalovirus exposure and HLA in healthy donors. Overall study results and limits: Altogether, 164 TCR beta chains were recorded as cytomegalovirus-associated.

Assay: immunoSEQ multiplex PCR; the TCRdb copy retains only in-frame clones and omits some. The sample includes over 200,000 clones, around nine tenths seen only once; the top ten take about 2%. This clone was counted once. Its cognate antigen is unknown. The sequencing sample was made of PBMCs. The sequence was collected from a young woman in good health and CMV-seropositive.

The CDR3 DNA sequence: TGTGCTAGTGGTTTGGTACTTAGGGGCAGGGGGCTTGGCTACACCTTC. Translating gives CASGLVLRGRGLGYTF. The rearrangement links TRBV12-5 to TRBJ1-2; 8 bases align to TRBD1. The CDR3 has 16 amino acids. V trimming: 0 bases; J trimming: 7 bases; junction bases outside the gene matches: 10. Germline values: CDR1 LGHNT, CDR2 FRNRAP. The variable domain in full, completed from reference TRBV12-5 and TRBJ1-2, reads DARVTQTPRHKVTEMGQEVTMRCQPILGHNTVFWYRQTMMQGLELLAYFRNRAPLDDSGMPKDRFSAEMPDATLATLKIQPSEPRDSAVYFCASGLVLRGRGLGYTFGSGTRLTVV.